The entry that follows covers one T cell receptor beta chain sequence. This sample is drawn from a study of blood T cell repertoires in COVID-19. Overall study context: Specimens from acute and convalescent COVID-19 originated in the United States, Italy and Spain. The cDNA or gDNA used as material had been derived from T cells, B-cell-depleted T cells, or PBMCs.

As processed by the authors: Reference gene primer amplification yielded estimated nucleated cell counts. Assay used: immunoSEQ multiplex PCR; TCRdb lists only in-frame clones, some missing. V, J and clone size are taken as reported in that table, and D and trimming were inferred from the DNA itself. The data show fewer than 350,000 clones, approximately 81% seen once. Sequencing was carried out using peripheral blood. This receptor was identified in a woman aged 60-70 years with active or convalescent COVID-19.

The CDR3 here is CASSPSGQGAAEQYF. In DNA, the CDR3 is TGCGCCAGCAGCCCATCGGGACAGGGGGCCGCCGAGCAGTACTTC. The genes are TRBV5-1 and TRBJ2-7; 12 nucleotides line up with TRBD1. Germline V CDR1 and CDR2: SGHRS, YFSETQ. V shed 4 bases, J shed 6 bases, and the junction held 8 bases outside the gene matches. The CDR3 consists of 15 residues.